The T cell receptor (beta chain) described here comes from a study of T cells in Graves' hyperthyroidism and ophthalmopathy. This clonotype was picked up a small number of times. Researchers took RNA transcripts and amplified the TCR beta CDR3 regions from them. Carried out on the TCR CDR3, a first-round RT-PCR used the HTBI primer set. TCRdb redid the calling of the multiplex PCR reads with MiXCR, one entry per CDR3 protein. The sample includes 360,000 or so distinct CDR3 sequences, about a fifth of them seen just once. The sequence was obtained from a woman younger than 30 with Graves' hyperthyroidism. The sample consisted of blood.

The CDR3 DNA reads TGTGCCAGCAGTACGGGTGGCTATGGCTACACCTTC. Encoded protein: CASSTGGYGYTF. The chain links TRBV12-3 or TRBV12-4 to TRBJ1-2; D not resolved. The CDR3 has 12 amino acids. V lost 5 bases, J lost 4 bases, and 8 bases lay in between.